This record looks at one T cell receptor beta chain sequence and its context. Its matching antigen is unknown. A much larger clone differs from this one at a single base, so this may be a read error. The limits of the CDR3 on the DNA are not certain, so only TCRdb's listed CDR3 is given. These data come from a study of identical twins. TCRdb passed the 5' RACE reads through MiXCR, listing each CDR3 protein once. The sample holds a few hundred thousand distinct CDR3 sequences, around a sixth seen once. The CDR3 sequence runs 13 residues, both termini included. Germline assignment: CDR1 SQVTM and CDR2 ANQGSEA. Study-wide results and caveats: Compared with unrelated sharing, twin-shared out-of-frame alpha sequences had more low-probability sequences. Cross-sectional statistics underpinned the conclusions; the same donors were not followed.

J is TRBJ1-2 and V is TRBV29-1; TRBD1, as called in the table, went unchecked against the DNA. The sequenced material came from naive T cells sorted from blood. This clonotype originated in a man in his forties or fifties in good health. The CDR3 reads CSVALGAGEGYPF.